The 5 T cell receptor beta chains listed next were all sequenced from one sample in a study of blood T cell repertoires in COVID-19. Libraries were prepared by immunoSEQ multiplex PCR; TCRdb keeps only in-frame clonotypes and omits some of them. The data contain fewer than 350,000 clones, approximately 85% of them seen just once; the ten biggest clones take up about 8.6%. Sequenced sample: peripheral blood. Receptor source: a man younger than 35 with active or convalescent COVID-19.

V gene TRBV12-5 combines with J gene TRBJ2-7, with a tentative D call TRBD2 (5 bases). Per the germline V gene, CDR1 is LGHNT and CDR2 is FRNRAP. V shed 0 bases and J shed 6 bases, with 12 bases lying between them. The CDR3 extends over 14 amino acids. The DNA for the CDR3 is TGTGCTAGTGGTTTGGTGGCTGGGAGTGGCGAGCAGTACTTC. This sequence encodes CASGLVAGSGEQYF.

The chain joins TRBV3-1 (or the pseudogene TRBV3-2) to TRBJ2-2; TRBD2 might be the D (5 bases). The V gene lost 4 bases and the J gene lost 5 bases, with 11 bases spanning the gap. CDR3 length equals 14 residues. Per germline, CDR1 LGHDT and CDR2 YNNKEL (reference sequence). The CDR3 DNA follows: TGTGCCAGCAGCCCACAGATAGCGACCGGGGAGCTGTTTTTT. Protein product: CASSPQIATGELFF.

The chain joins TRBV6-5 to TRBJ2-7; the D gene is possibly TRBD1 (5 bases). V was shortened by 0 bases and J by 0 bases, with 9 bases between the two germline ends. Per the germline V gene, CDR1 is MNHEY and CDR2 is SVGAGI. The CDR3 length is 15 residues. CDR3 sequence: CASSYSIDSSYEQYF. The CDR3 nucleotides read TGTGCCAGCAGTTACTCGATCGACAGCTCCTACGAGCAGTACTTC.

CDR3 protein: CAKTGLAGRPTGELFF. The CDR3 region has the DNA TGTGCCAAAACGGGACTAGCGGGGCGACCCACCGGGGAGCTGTTTTTT. The chain combines TRBV3-1 (or the pseudogene TRBV3-2) with TRBJ2-2, with 13 bases identical to TRBD2. Germline CDR1 is LGHDT and CDR2 is YNNKEL (reference sequence). J gave up 4 bases and V 10 bases, and 9 bases lay outside the gene matches. The CDR3 spans 16 residues.

In DNA, the CDR3 is TGCGCCAGCAGGCCTGAGACAGGGACCTATGGCTACACCTTC. Translating it yields CASRPETGTYGYTF. The chain employs TRBV4-1 and TRBJ1-2; TRBD1 matches 7 bases. The ends lost 6 bases at V and 4 bases at J; junction bases unmatched: 8. CDR3 length: 14 residues. In germline, CDR1 is MGHRA, CDR2 YSYEKL.